Presented here are 29 T cell receptor beta chains from one specimen sequenced in a study of blood T cell repertoires in COVID-19. The assay was immunoSEQ multiplex PCR, and TCRdb's table has in-frame clones only and misses some. The table shows more than 200,000 clones, with approximately 86% occurring only once. Sequences were obtained from peripheral blood. These receptors all stem from a woman aged 55-70 years with COVID-19, enrolled during active disease.

The V gene is TRBV7-9, the J gene TRBJ2-7; 9 bases fit TRBD2. Per germline, CDR1 SEHNR and CDR2 FQNEAQ (reference sequence). The CDR3 is 15 amino acids. Trimming at V came to 1 base and at J to 2 bases, leaving 3 bases not matched to a gene. The CDR3 region is CASSLGSGGTYEQYF. The DNA for the CDR3 is TGTGCCAGCAGCTTAGGTAGCGGGGGAACCTACGAGCAGTACTTC.

This chain uses TRBV27 with TRBJ1-5, with 7 bases matching TRBD1. The germline CDR1 and CDR2 sequences are MNHEY and SMNVEV (reference sequence). This CDR3 spans 14 amino acids. V gave up 6 bases and J gave up 4 bases; unmatched junction bases: 6. The CDR3 DNA reads as TGTGCCAGCAGAGACTCGACAGGGAATCAGCCCCAGCATTTT. Protein: CASRDSTGNQPQHF.

V usage is TRBV7-8 and J usage is TRBJ2-3; maybe TRBD1 (5 bases). Germline assignment: CDR1 SGHVS and CDR2 FQNEAQ. Trimming stripped 4 bases from V and 0 bases from J, with 8 bases between. CDR3 length: 14 amino acids. The CDR3: CASSSDSSTDTQYF. In DNA form, the CDR3 reads TGTGCCAGCAGCTCCGACAGTAGCACAGATACGCAGTATTTT.

The gene calls are TRBV28 and TRBJ1-5, with a weak D call TRBD1 (6 bases). The CDR3 covers 15 residues. Germline V gene lookup returns CDR1 MDHEN and CDR2 SYDVKM. V lost 6 bases and J 6 bases, leaving 18 bases between the germline ends. CDR3 sequence: CASSLTGPDGQPQHF. The CDR3 DNA is TGTGCCAGCAGCTTGACAGGCCCAGACGGTCAGCCCCAGCATTTT.

This chain uses TRBV18 with TRBJ1-1; D may be TRBD1 (6 bases). The V and J ends lost 4 bases and 2 bases respectively, with 11 bases between them. The CDR3 extends over 14 amino acids. Germline CDR1 reads KGHSH; CDR2 reads LQKENI. The CDR3 is CASSLTGQNTEAFF. For the CDR3, the DNA is TGTGCCAGCTCACTTACAGGGCAAAACACTGAAGCTTTCTTT.

This clone was detected a few times. CDR3 region: CASSPDYNYGYTF. In nucleotides, the CDR3 is TGTGCCAGCAGCCCAGACTATAACTATGGCTACACCTTC. J is TRBJ1-2 and V is TRBV7-9, with D unclear. The CDR3 extends over 13 amino acids. In germline, CDR1 is SEHNR, CDR2 FQNEAQ (reference sequence). Trimming stripped 5 bases from V and 1 base from J, with 8 bases between.

The chain couples TRBV5-1 to TRBJ1-1; no reliable D call. Trimming shortened V by 4 bases and J by 10 bases, and 17 bases separated the two germline ends. Germline assignment: CDR1 SGHRS and CDR2 YFSETQ. The CDR3 extends over 13 amino acids. CDR3 DNA sequence: TGCGCCAGCAGCCTGGTCGGGTCCTATGTAGCTTTCTTT. It is translated as CASSLVGSYVAFF.

The rearrangement links TRBV5-1 to TRBJ1-2; TRBD1 matches 8 bases. The CDR3 contains 12 residues. Germline V gene data show CDR1 as SGHRS and CDR2 as YFSETQ. After removal of 6 bases from V and 8 bases from J, the junction contained 6 bases not matched to a gene. CDR3 protein: CASTTGERGYTF. CDR3 in DNA: TGCGCCAGCACGACAGGGGAGAGGGGCTACACCTTC.

V gene TRBV9 combines with J gene TRBJ1-6; D is uncertain. V was cut by 0 bases and J by 7 bases, with 5 bases left in between. Germline V gene data show CDR1 as SGDLS and CDR2 as YYNGEE. The CDR3 length is 13 residues. DNA of the CDR3: TGTGCCAGCAGCGTAGCTAGGAATTCACCCCTCCACTTT. Its protein product is CASSVARNSPLHF.

The gene calls are TRBV7-8 and TRBJ2-3; 15 bases match TRBD2. The CDR3 loop spans 15 amino acids. Germline V lookup: CDR1 SGHVS, CDR2 FQNEAQ. After removal of 5 bases from V and 6 bases from J, the junction contained 3 bases not matched to a gene. DNA of the CDR3: TGTGCCAGCAGCCCAGGGACTAGCGGGAGGGATACGCAGTATTTT. This sequence encodes CASSPGTSGRDTQYF.

This chain links TRBV12-3 or TRBV12-4 with TRBJ1-2; D is perhaps TRBD1 (6 bases). The CDR3 is 12 amino acids. Trimming pared 5 bases from V and 6 bases from J, leaving 10 bases between. The CDR3 sequence: CASSAGQNGYTF. The CDR3 nucleotides read TGTGCCAGCAGTGCCGGACAGAATGGCTACACCTTC.

The V call is TRBV18, the J call TRBJ2-5; D might be TRBD1 (5 bases). The V end lost 6 bases, the J end lost 3 bases, and 14 bases lay between the germline ends. Germline V gene lookup returns CDR1 KGHSH and CDR2 LQKENI. The CDR3 is made up of 14 amino acids. The CDR3 DNA is TGTGCCAGCTCTCTGAGGCGCAGGGAAGAGACCCAGTACTTC. It is translated as CASSLRRREETQYF. The full variable domain, in which reference TRBV18 and TRBJ2-5 provide the parts outside the CDR3, is NAGVMQNPRHLVRRRGQEARLRCSPMKGHSHVYWYRQLPEEGLKFMVYLQKENIIDESGMPKERFSAEFPKEGPSILRIQQVVRGDSAAYFCASSLRRREETQYFGPGTRLLVL.

This clone was observed a single time. The rearrangement links TRBV6-5 to TRBJ1-6; D not resolved. The V and J ends lost 6 bases and 7 bases respectively, with 16 bases between them. CDR1 and CDR2 from the germline V gene are MNHEY and SVGAGI. The CDR3 runs 15 residues. CDR3: CASSHTGSENSPLHF. CDR3 nucleotides: TGTGCCAGCAGCCACACGGGGTCGGAAAATTCACCCCTCCACTTT.

In its sample, this clone was seen a few times. V and J are TRBV20-1 and TRBJ1-2; TRBD1 might be the D (5 bases). Germline loops: CDR1 DFQATT, CDR2 SNEGSKA (reference sequence). CDR3 length equals 11 residues. With 2 bases removed from V and 6 bases from J, the gap between germline ends came to 7 bases. The CDR3 loop reads CSARRQNGYTF. In DNA form, the CDR3 reads TGCAGTGCTAGAAGACAGAATGGCTACACCTTC.

The chain has TRBV19 and TRBJ1-3; D is uncertain. Deletions cut 5 bases from V and 4 bases from J, with 12 bases between. This CDR3 is 14 amino acids long. Germline assignment: CDR1 LNHDA and CDR2 SQIVND (reference sequence). The CDR3 DNA reads as TGTGCCAGTAGTGAGATCTCGGGAGGAAACACCATATATTTT. Protein sequence: CASSEISGGNTIYF.

The rearrangement links TRBV6-4 to TRBJ2-1, with 7 bases that match TRBD2. With V trimmed by 4 bases and J by 4 bases, 7 bases remained unmatched. From germline, CDR1 is MRHNA and CDR2 SNTAGT. This CDR3 comprises 15 residues. Written as DNA, the CDR3 is TGTGCCAGCAGTGTCGCTAGCGGAACATACAATGAGCAGTTCTTC. This gives the protein CASSVASGTYNEQFF.

This clone was detected only once. Other nucleotide sequences in the sample specify the same CDR3. The V gene is TRBV19, the J gene TRBJ2-1; D might be TRBD1 (5 bases). The CDR3 is made up of 15 amino acids. Trimming cost V 7 bases and J 0 bases, with 13 bases left between them. In germline, CDR1 is LNHDA, CDR2 SQIVND (reference sequence). CDR3 loop: CASTLQASSYNEQFF. CDR3 DNA: TGTGCCAGTACCCTACAGGCTAGCTCCTACAATGAGCAGTTCTTC.

The chain combines TRBV7-2 with TRBJ2-1; 9 bases line up with TRBD2. In germline, CDR1 is SGHTA, CDR2 FQGNSA. The CDR3 is 16 amino acids. Unmatched junction bases numbered 12, after V lost 5 bases and J lost 7 bases. CDR3: CASSPEGGRALNEQFF. As DNA, the CDR3 is TGTGCCAGCAGCCCGGAGGGCGGGAGGGCCCTGAATGAGCAGTTCTTC.

In its sample, this clone was seen once. The V gene is TRBV7-2, the J gene TRBJ1-3; 7 positions match TRBD1. Per germline, CDR1 SGHTA and CDR2 FQGNSA. The J segment lost 2 bases and the V segment lost 5 bases, leaving 6 bases of the junction unmatched. The CDR3 is 15 residues long. The CDR3 here is CASSLTTGTGNTIYF. The DNA for the CDR3 is TGTGCCAGCAGCCTCACGACAGGGACTGGAAACACCATATATTTT. The full variable domain, rest sourced from reference TRBV7-2 and TRBJ1-3, is GAGVSQSPSNKVTEKGKDVELRCDPISGHTALYWYRQSLGQGLEFLIYFQGNSAPDKSGLPSDRFSAERTGGSVSTLTIQRTQQEDSAVYLCASSLTTGTGNTIYFGEGSWLTVV.

The chain links TRBV5-1 to TRBJ1-3, with D possibly TRBD1 on 6 matching bases. CDR1 is SGHRS and CDR2 is YFSETQ in the germline V gene. This CDR3 is 16 amino acids long. V lost 4 bases and J lost 4, with 18 bases in between. The CDR3 sequence is CASSAGQHLAGNTIYF. In DNA, the CDR3 is TGCGCCAGCAGCGCCGGACAGCACTTGGCGGGAAACACCATATATTTT.

This chain links TRBV9 with TRBJ2-3; D is possibly TRBD2 (5 bases). The V gene lost 5 bases and the J gene lost 2 bases, with 12 bases spanning the gap. The CDR3 extends over 14 amino acids. Germline CDR1 is SGDLS and CDR2 is YYNGEE. Written as DNA, the CDR3 is TGTGCCAGCAGGAGGACGGGGAACACAGATACGCAGTATTTT. This sequence encodes CASRRTGNTDTQYF.

The chain uses TRBV19 and TRBJ2-5, with D maybe TRBD2 (6 bases). This CDR3 is 13 amino acids long. The germline V and J ends were trimmed by 6 bases and 1 base, with 9 bases remaining between them. Germline V gene sequence: CDR1 LNHDA, CDR2 SQIVND (reference sequence). CDR3 nucleotide sequence: TGTGCCAGTAGGGGAGGATTCCAAGAGACCCAGTACTTC. Its protein is CASRGGFQETQYF.

The chain recombines TRBV28 with TRBJ1-5; 7 bases map to TRBD1. The CDR3 has 15 residues. Germline CDR1 reads MDHEN; CDR2 reads SYDVKM. Germline trimming cut 7 bases from V and 7 bases from J; bases unmatched to any gene: 13. CDR3 sequence reads: CASTPQGGASQPQHF. The CDR3 DNA sequence: TGTGCCAGCACCCCCCAGGGGGGTGCTTCACAGCCCCAGCATTTT.

J is TRBJ1-6 and V is TRBV27; possibly TRBD1 for D (5 bases). Trimming pared 5 bases from V and 7 bases from J, leaving 15 bases between. The CDR3 is made up of 15 amino acids. CDR1 MNHEY and CDR2 SMNVEV come from the germline V gene (reference sequence). CDR3 nucleotide sequence: TGTGCCAGCAGTCTCTTATTTAGGGGCAATTCACCCCTCCACTTT. The encoded protein is CASSLLFRGNSPLHF.

V gene TRBV27 combines with J gene TRBJ2-7; no clear D. Germline V CDR1 and CDR2: MNHEY, SMNVEV (reference sequence). The CDR3 has 14 residues. The V end lost 6 bases, the J end lost 2 bases, and 14 bases lay between the germline ends. The CDR3 here is CASRSSRPPYEQYF. CDR3 in DNA: TGTGCCAGCAGGTCCTCCCGTCCCCCCTACGAGCAGTACTTC.

CDR3 residues: CATAHRGGTDTQYF. The CDR3 bases are TGTGCCACCGCTCACAGGGGTGGCACAGATACGCAGTATTTT. This chain connects TRBV24-1 to TRBJ2-3; 7 positions agree with TRBD1. J gave up 1 base and V 9 bases, and 6 bases lay outside the gene matches. The CDR3 runs 14 residues. Germline V gene data show CDR1 as KGHDR and CDR2 as SFDVKD.

V gene TRBV2 combines with J gene TRBJ2-3, with D unresolved. This CDR3 region has 13 residues. V was trimmed by 7 bases and J by 2 bases, leaving 10 bases between them. Germline values: CDR1 SNHLY, CDR2 FYNNEI. CDR3 residues: CASTTENTDTQYF. CDR3 coding DNA: TGTGCCAGCACCACGGAGAACACAGATACGCAGTATTTT.

The chain links TRBV11-3 to TRBJ2-3; D may be TRBD2 (5 bases). The V gene's germline CDR1 is SGHNT and CDR2 YENEEA. Deletions cut 3 bases from V and 4 bases from J, with 11 bases between. The CDR3 length is 14 residues. The CDR3 loop is CASSFGGSADTQYF. The DNA for the CDR3 is TGTGCCAGCAGCTTCGGTGGGAGCGCAGATACGCAGTATTTT.

The chain couples TRBV7-2 to TRBJ2-1; a possible D gene is TRBD1 (6 bases). V was trimmed by 5 bases and J by 3 bases, leaving 11 bases between them. The CDR3 spans 14 residues. The germline V gene encodes CDR1 SGHTA and CDR2 FQGNSA. In DNA form, the CDR3 reads TGTGCCAGCAGCCCGGACAGAATCTACAATGAGCAGTTCTTC. Translating it yields CASSPDRIYNEQFF.